The clone carrying this T cell receptor (beta chain) was recorded a few times. Its specificity is unknown. TCRdb itself ran the 5' RACE reads through MiXCR, one entry per CDR3 protein. This sample has hundreds of thousands of distinct CDR3 sequences, with 20% to 30% found just once. The data were taken from a study of T-cell memory formation after mild COVID-19. Study-wide findings and caveats: Still unconfirmed is whether the second-wave clones peaking on day 37 recognized SARS-CoV-2.

Germline CDR1 reads SNHLY; CDR2 reads FYNNEI. Trimming left V 6 bases short and J 3 bases short, with 14 bases between. CDR3 length: 15 residues. The genes are TRBV2 and TRBJ1-4; D unresolved. The receptor was derived from an adult woman who had mild COVID-19 (a few samples of this study predate the infection). Cell type and time point are not known. Sequencing input: PBMCs or a T cell subset sorted from them (not recorded which). CDR3 in amino acids: CASSGMAEANEKLFF. The CDR3 nucleotides read TGTGCCAGCAGCGGAATGGCGGAGGCTAATGAAAAACTGTTTTTT.